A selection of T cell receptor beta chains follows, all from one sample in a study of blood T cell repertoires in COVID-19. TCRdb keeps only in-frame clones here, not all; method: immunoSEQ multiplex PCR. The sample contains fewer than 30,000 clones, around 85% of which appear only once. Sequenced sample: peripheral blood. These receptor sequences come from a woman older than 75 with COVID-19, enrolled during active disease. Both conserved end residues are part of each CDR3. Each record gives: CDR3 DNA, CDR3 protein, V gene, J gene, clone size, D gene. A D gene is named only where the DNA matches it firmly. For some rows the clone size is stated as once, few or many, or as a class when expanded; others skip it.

CDR3nt: TGCGCCAGCAGCTTGGAAACAGGGGGCAATCAGCCCCAGCATTTT; CDR3aa: CASSLETGGNQPQHF; v_gene: TRBV5-1; j_gene: TRBJ1-5; abundance: -; d_gene: TRBD1
CDR3nt: TGTGCCAGCAGTGCCCCCTTAAGAGACAGCCACTACGAGCAGTATTTC; CDR3aa: CASSAPLRDSHYEQYF; v_gene: TRBV6-2/TRBV6-3; j_gene: TRBJ2-7; abundance: -; d_gene: -
CDR3nt: TGCGCCAGCAGCCCTCAGGGGCAGGGTTCTGAAGCTTTCTTT; CDR3aa: CASSPQGQGSEAFF; v_gene: TRBV5-1; j_gene: TRBJ1-1; abundance: few; d_gene: -
CDR3nt: TGTGCCAGCAGCTTAATTCAGGGGGCTAGGTATGAGCAGTTCTTC; CDR3aa: CASSLIQGARYEQFF; v_gene: TRBV11-1; j_gene: TRBJ2-1; abundance: -; d_gene: TRBD1
CDR3nt: TGTGCCATCAGATCACCAGGACAGAATGGGGCCAACGTCCTGACTTTC; CDR3aa: CAIRSPGQNGANVLTF; v_gene: TRBV10-3; j_gene: TRBJ2-6; abundance: -; d_gene: -
CDR3nt: TGTGCCAGCAGCATAGGGGGGGGCGAAAAACTGTTTTTT; CDR3aa: CASSIGGGEKLFF; v_gene: TRBV2; j_gene: TRBJ1-4; abundance: -; d_gene: -
CDR3nt: TGTGCCAGCAGCTTTTCCGGGACAGGGGGTAACACCGGGGAGCTGTTTTTT; CDR3aa: CASSFSGTGGNTGELFF; v_gene: TRBV7-6; j_gene: TRBJ2-2; abundance: -; d_gene: TRBD1
CDR3nt: TGTGCTAGTGGTTCCGGGACAGGGGTTGGGCAGCCCCAGCATTTT; CDR3aa: CASGSGTGVGQPQHF; v_gene: TRBV12-5; j_gene: TRBJ1-5; abundance: -; d_gene: TRBD1
CDR3nt: TGTGCCAGCAGCCACCCTAGCGGGGGGGCCCCTACCGGGGAGCTGTTTTTT; CDR3aa: CASSHPSGGAPTGELFF; v_gene: TRBV3-1/TRBV3-2; j_gene: TRBJ2-2; abundance: few; d_gene: TRBD2
CDR3nt: TGTGCCAGCAGCTGGGGGGGCCCCACAGATACGCAGTATTTT; CDR3aa: CASSWGGPTDTQYF; v_gene: TRBV7-9; j_gene: TRBJ2-3; abundance: -; d_gene: -
CDR3nt: TGTGCCAGCTCAAGCAGGACGGGGGGGGACTTAGCCAAAAACATTCAGTACTTC; CDR3aa: CASSSRTGGDLAKNIQYF; v_gene: TRBV18; j_gene: TRBJ2-4; abundance: -; d_gene: TRBD2
CDR3nt: TGTGCCAGCACCCATGGCGGCGCGAACACCGGGGAGCTGTTTTTT; CDR3aa: CASTHGGANTGELFF; v_gene: TRBV6-5; j_gene: TRBJ2-2; abundance: -; d_gene: -
CDR3nt: TGTGCCAGCAGCAGGGACAGGGACTACGAGCAGTACTTC; CDR3aa: CASSRDRDYEQYF; v_gene: TRBV5-5; j_gene: TRBJ2-7; abundance: -; d_gene: TRBD1
CDR3nt: TGTGCCAGCAGTCCGCGGACAGGGGGCATAAGAGGAGAGACCCAGTACTTC; CDR3aa: CASSPRTGGIRGETQYF; v_gene: TRBV6-2/TRBV6-3; j_gene: TRBJ2-5; abundance: -; d_gene: TRBD1
CDR3nt: TGCGCCAGCAGCCCCCAGACAGGGTCTTTTAATGAGCAGTTCTTC; CDR3aa: CASSPQTGSFNEQFF; v_gene: TRBV5-1; j_gene: TRBJ2-1; abundance: once; d_gene: TRBD1
CDR3nt: TGCAGCGCTACAGGGACTAACTATGGCTACACCTTC; CDR3aa: CSATGTNYGYTF; v_gene: TRBV29-1; j_gene: TRBJ1-2; abundance: once; d_gene: -
CDR3nt: TGTGCCAGCAGCCCAACTCTACAGGGGACCCTCCACTTT; CDR3aa: CASSPTLQGTLHF; v_gene: TRBV6-4; j_gene: TRBJ1-6; abundance: -; d_gene: TRBD1
CDR3nt: TGTGCCAGCAGTGGGCCGACGCAATCCAAAAACATTCAGTACTTC; CDR3aa: CASSGPTQSKNIQYF; v_gene: TRBV28; j_gene: TRBJ2-4; abundance: -; d_gene: -
CDR3nt: TGTGCCAGCAGCTTACGGGGGAACTATGGCTACACCTTC; CDR3aa: CASSLRGNYGYTF; v_gene: TRBV7-9; j_gene: TRBJ1-2; abundance: -; d_gene: -
CDR3nt: TGCGCCAGCAGCTTCCAGGTTGGCAGCGAAGCTTTCTTT; CDR3aa: CASSFQVGSEAFF; v_gene: TRBV5-1; j_gene: TRBJ1-1; abundance: -; d_gene: -
CDR3nt: TGCGCCAGCAGCAGAAGGGACATAACGAACACTGAAGCTTTCTTT; CDR3aa: CASSRRDITNTEAFF; v_gene: TRBV5-1; j_gene: TRBJ1-1; abundance: once; d_gene: -
CDR3nt: TGTGCCTCCCTGGGAGGCACAGGATATGGCTACACCTTC; CDR3aa: CASLGGTGYGYTF; v_gene: TRBV6-6; j_gene: TRBJ1-2; abundance: few; d_gene: -
CDR3nt: TGTGCCAGCAGCCAAGGGACAGGGAGTTCCCCCCTCCACTTT; CDR3aa: CASSQGTGSSPLHF; v_gene: TRBV3-1/TRBV3-2; j_gene: TRBJ1-6; abundance: -; d_gene: TRBD1
CDR3nt: TGTGCCAGCAGCTCAATCGACAGGATCCCTTACAATGAGCAGTTCTTC; CDR3aa: CASSSIDRIPYNEQFF; v_gene: TRBV7-9; j_gene: TRBJ2-1; abundance: -; d_gene: -
CDR3nt: TGTGCCAGTAGTATTAATCCCCCCGGAACTAGCGGGGGGAGAGATACGCAGTATTTT; CDR3aa: CASSINPPGTSGGRDTQYF; v_gene: TRBV19; j_gene: TRBJ2-3; abundance: few; d_gene: TRBD2
CDR3nt: TGTGCCAGCGGGCGGGGGGGCCGGAATGAGCAGTTCTTC; CDR3aa: CASGRGGRNEQFF; v_gene: TRBV12-5; j_gene: TRBJ2-1; abundance: -; d_gene: TRBD2
CDR3nt: TGTGCCAGCAGCGGACAGGGTGTCAATCAGCCCCAGCATTTT; CDR3aa: CASSGQGVNQPQHF; v_gene: TRBV7-2; j_gene: TRBJ1-5; abundance: -; d_gene: TRBD1